Following are 32 T cell receptor beta chains from one sample sequenced in a study of CD8 T cell repertoires and HIV-1 epitope variants. Sequencing was performed with immunoSEQ multiplex PCR; in TCRdb, only in-frame clones are kept and a portion is missing. The data contain approximately 5,000 clones, around 60% of them singletons. Antigen specificity for these receptors is unknown. Material: cultured CD8+ T cells derived from PBMCs. All receptors derive from a male donor with HIV.

Turning to this clone: The germline gene is not matched at one end of the junction; a read error may be the cause. The CDR3 DNA sequence: TGTGCCAGTACTTTTTACAGGGACTCCAACGAGCAGTACTTC. The encoded protein is CASTFYRDSNEQYF. The chain links TRBV2 to TRBJ2-7; D is possibly TRBD1 or TRBD2 (6 bases each). Germline-derived CDR1 and CDR2 are SNHLY and FYNNEI. This CDR3 has 14 amino acids.

V gene TRBV7-3 combines with J gene TRBJ2-5; D is unresolved. Trimming took off 3 bases at V and 4 bases at J, with 12 bases between the two ends. The length of the CDR3 is 14 residues. Germline CDR1 reads SGHTA; CDR2 reads FQGTGA. The CDR3 spells CASSLASGLETQYF. The CDR3 DNA reads TGTGCCAGCAGCTTGGCTTCGGGTTTAGAGACCCAGTACTTC. Full variable domain (remainder filled in from reference TRBV7-3 and TRBJ2-5): GAGVSQTPSNKVTEKGKYVELRCDPISGHTALYWYRQSLGQGPEFLIYFQGTGAADDSGLPNDRFFAVRPEGSVSTLKIQRTERGDSAVYLCASSLASGLETQYFGPGTRLLVL.

This chain links TRBV4-3 with TRBJ2-3; the D gene is possibly TRBD2 (6 bases). CDR3 length: 16 amino acids. Germline CDR1 LGHNA, CDR2 YSLEER. Trimming removed 0 bases at V and 1 base at J, with 11 bases between. The CDR3 bases are TGCGCCAGCAGCCAAGATGGCGCTAGCGGCACAGATACGCAGTATTTT. Encoded protein: CASSQDGASGTDTQYF.

The chain employs TRBV2 and TRBJ2-5, with D tentatively TRBD2 (6 bases). This CDR3 is built from 15 residues. In germline, CDR1 is SNHLY, CDR2 FYNNEI. Deletions cut 7 bases from V and 5 bases from J, with 20 bases between. In DNA form, the CDR3 reads TGTGCCAGCACGCCGACTGGAGGGGTCGGCGAGACCCAGTACTTC. As protein: CASTPTGGVGETQYF.

In its sample, this clone was seen a few times. The rearrangement uses TRBV27 and TRBJ1-5, with D unresolved. V shed 0 bases and J shed 1 base, with 4 bases lying between them. The CDR3 runs 14 residues. Per germline, CDR1 MNHEY and CDR2 SMNVEV (reference sequence). The CDR3 loop is CASSLSESNQPQHF. DNA of the CDR3: TGTGCCAGCAGTTTATCGGAAAGCAATCAGCCCCAGCATTTT.

This clone was detected only a few times. This chain joins TRBV28 and TRBJ1-4, with D uncertain. CDR1 and CDR2 (germline): MDHEN, SYDVKM. V was shortened by 5 bases and J by 0 bases, with 4 bases between the two germline ends. This CDR3 contains 13 residues. In DNA form, the CDR3 reads TGTGCCAGCAGTCCTGCAACTAATGAAAAACTGTTTTTT. Translation: CASSPATNEKLFF.

This clone has just a few counts. The chain uses TRBV30 and TRBJ1-1, with 8 bases identical to TRBD1. Germline values: CDR1 GTSNPN, CDR2 SVGIG (reference sequence). The CDR3 sequence is 15 residues long. V lost 3 bases to trimming and J lost 6 bases; unmatched junction nucleotides: 12. In DNA, the CDR3 is TGTGCCTGGAGAGATTTCGGACAGGGAGATCCTGAAGCTTTCTTT. Protein product: CAWRDFGQGDPEAFF.

The chain joins TRBV2 to TRBJ2-2; TRBD1 matches at 9 bases. J was trimmed by 2 bases and V by 6 bases; bases with no gene match: 10. This CDR3 has 17 residues. The germline CDR1 and CDR2 sequences are SNHLY and FYNNEI. The DNA of the CDR3 is TGTGCCAGCAGGGTTGGCACAGGGGGCAGAAACACCGGGGAGCTGTTTTTT. Translation gives CASRVGTGGRNTGELFF.

This clone appeared a few times. The chain joins TRBV2 to TRBJ1-1, with D unresolved. Germline-derived CDR1 and CDR2 are SNHLY and FYNNEI. Trimming cost V 5 bases and J 0 bases, with 10 bases left between them. This CDR3 region has 14 residues. CDR3 loop: CASSTRTVNTEAFF. Written as DNA, the CDR3 is TGTGCCAGCAGTACTAGGACGGTGAACACTGAAGCTTTCTTT.

The CDR3 DNA reads as TGTGCCAGCAGTTTACTTCTAGCGGGGGGGCCCGGGGAGCAGTACTTC. This translates into CASSLLLAGGPGEQYF. The chain links TRBV28 to TRBJ2-7; TRBD2 agrees at 12 bases. V shed 2 bases, J shed 7 bases, and the junction held 9 bases outside the gene matches. Germline CDR1 and CDR2: MDHEN and SYDVKM. This CDR3 has 16 residues. Complete variable domain (other parts from reference TRBV28 and TRBJ2-7): DVKVTQSSRYLVKRTGEKVFLECVQDMDHENMFWYRQDPGLGLRLIYFSYDVKMKEKGDIPEGYSVSREKKERFSLILESASTNQTSMYLCASSLLLAGGPGEQYFGPGTRLTVT.

V and J are TRBV5-4 and TRBJ1-1, with D possibly matching TRBD1 (5 bases). With 8 bases removed from V and 1 base from J, the gap between germline ends came to 9 bases. The germline V gene encodes CDR1 SGHNT and CDR2 YYREEE (reference sequence). This CDR3 region has 12 residues. CDR3 sequence: CASTGQNTEAFF. CDR3 DNA: TGTGCCAGTACAGGACAGAACACTGAAGCTTTCTTT.

This clone was seen only a few times. This chain links TRBV28 with TRBJ1-5; 9 positions match TRBD1. Germline V gene data show CDR1 as MDHEN and CDR2 as SYDVKM. Unmatched junction bases numbered 7, after V lost 6 bases and J lost 7 bases. The CDR3 has 14 amino acids. The CDR3 nucleotides are TGTGCCAGCAGCTCGACAGGGGGGGAACAGCCCCAGCATTTT. Protein sequence: CASSSTGGEQPQHF.

V gene TRBV5-4 combines with J gene TRBJ2-3; D gene unclear. V lost 2 bases and J lost 4, with 5 bases in between. Germline CDR1 SGHNT, CDR2 YYREEE (reference sequence). The CDR3 has 12 residues. CDR3 DNA: TGTGCCAGCAGCTTTCGTCCAGATACGCAGTATTTT. Protein: CASSFRPDTQYF.

The V gene is TRBV27, the J gene TRBJ2-1; D may match TRBD1 or TRBD2 (5 bases each). The CDR3 spans 15 residues. Trimming cost V 2 bases and J 3 bases, with 11 bases left between them. Germline V gene lookup returns CDR1 MNHEY and CDR2 SMNVEV (reference sequence). The CDR3 spells CASSLGGDNYNEQFF. The CDR3 DNA reads TGTGCCAGCAGTTTAGGGGGAGATAACTACAATGAGCAGTTCTTC.

DNA for the CDR3: TGCGCCAGCAGTGAGTCGACTAGCGGGGATCACTACGAGCAGTACTTC. The encoded protein is CASSESTSGDHYEQYF. The chain combines TRBV10-1 with TRBJ2-7; 11 bases are a match to TRBD2. The CDR3 runs 16 residues. Germline loops: CDR1 WNHNN, CDR2 SYGVQD (reference sequence). With 0 bases clipped from V and 3 bases from J, the junction kept 4 bases outside the gene matches.

This clone was picked up a small number of times. The chain uses TRBV7-3 and TRBJ1-1; D perhaps matches TRBD1 (6 bases). Between the trimmed V and J ends, which lost 6 bases and 4 bases, there was a span of 15 bases. The CDR3 is made up of 14 amino acids. CDR1 and CDR2 (germline): SGHTA, FQGTGA. The DNA of the CDR3 is TGTGCCAGCAGTCCGGCAGGGGTAGGCACTGAAGCTTTCTTT. It specifies CASSPAGVGTEAFF.

This chain connects TRBV19 to TRBJ2-1; no reliable D call. V gave up 5 bases and J gave up 7 bases, with 9 bases separating them. Germline lookup yields CDR1 LNHDA and CDR2 SQIVND (reference sequence). The CDR3 is 12 residues long. DNA for the CDR3: TGTGCCAGTAGTCTCTTGATGAATGAGCAGTTCTTC. It is translated as CASSLLMNEQFF.

In this sample, this clone turned up a few times. The chain combines TRBV27 with TRBJ2-7; the D is unclear. V was clipped by 6 bases and J by 1 base, with 16 bases between them. This CDR3 has 15 amino acids. CDR1 is MNHEY, CDR2 SMNVEV, per germline (reference sequence). As DNA, the CDR3 is TGTGCCAGCAGCCCAGAAGGCAGGCTGTCCTACGAGCAGTACTTC. It is translated as CASSPEGRLSYEQYF.

This clone has just a few counts. This chain uses TRBV13 with TRBJ2-7, with D perhaps assigned TRBD1 or TRBD2 (5 bases each). The CDR3 is 14 residues long. Between the trimmed V and J ends, which lost 0 bases and 4 bases, there was a span of 10 bases. The germline gives CDR1 PRHDT, CDR2 FYEKMQ (reference sequence). CDR3 loop: CASSLGGDTYEQYF. The DNA of the CDR3 is TGTGCCAGCAGCTTAGGGGGGGATACTTACGAGCAGTACTTC.

V is TRBV19 and J is TRBJ2-2; 7 positions match TRBD1. In germline, CDR1 is LNHDA, CDR2 SQIVND (reference sequence). This CDR3 region has 12 residues. The trim removed 7 bases at V and 8 bases at J, leaving 4 bases unmatched. CDR3 DNA: TGTGCCAGTAACAGGGGAACAGGGGAGCTGTTTTTT. Its translation is CASNRGTGELFF.

This rearrangement joins TRBV5-1 to TRBJ1-1, with a possible D match to TRBD1 (5 bases). V was pared by 5 bases and J by 1 base, with 12 bases between. This CDR3 is 14 amino acids long. CDR1 SGHRS and CDR2 YFSETQ come from the germline V gene. CDR3 sequence (DNA): TGCGCCAGCAGATTTGGGGGAGGGAACACTGAAGCTTTCTTT. Its translation: CASRFGGGNTEAFF.

This clone was seen only a few times. This sequence joins TRBV7-9 and TRBJ2-1; the D gene is possibly TRBD1 (6 bases). The CDR3 totals 12 residues. With 5 bases removed from V and 7 bases from J, the gap between germline ends came to 9 bases. Germline CDR1 is SEHNR and CDR2 is FQNEAQ (reference sequence). As DNA, the CDR3 is TGTGCCAGCAGCGGCAGGGGAAATGAGCAGTTCTTC. As protein: CASSGRGNEQFF.

The rearrangement links TRBV4-3 to TRBJ1-2; D possibly corresponds to TRBD1 (5 bases). The CDR3 runs 16 residues. Trimming took off 0 bases at V and 2 bases at J, with 13 bases between the two ends. The germline gives CDR1 LGHNA, CDR2 YSLEER. This CDR3 reads CASSQENGGENYGYTF. The DNA of the CDR3 is TGCGCCAGCAGCCAAGAAAACGGGGGAGAGAACTATGGCTACACCTTC.

This clone appeared a few times. The CDR3 DNA reads TGTGCCAGCAGTTTAAGCAGCTCTGGGGCCAACGTCCTGACTTTC. Protein product: CASSLSSSGANVLTF. The chain carries TRBV27 and TRBJ2-6; D unresolved. This CDR3 is built from 15 residues. CDR1 is MNHEY, CDR2 SMNVEV, per germline (reference sequence). Between the trimmed V and J ends, which lost 2 bases and 0 bases, there was a span of 5 bases.

This sequence joins TRBV4-2 and TRBJ1-1, with D possibly being TRBD1 (5 bases). The CDR3 consists of 14 residues. CDR1 and CDR2 from the germline V gene are LGHNA and YNFKEQ. V shed 1 base and J shed 7 bases, with 13 bases lying between them. Written as DNA, the CDR3 is TGTGCCAGCAGCCAAGGGAGCAGGGAAAGTGAAGCTTTCTTT. This translates into CASSQGSRESEAFF.

This rearrangement joins TRBV4-3 to TRBJ1-4; D is ambiguous. Germline CDR1 LGHNA, CDR2 YSLEER. With 6 bases removed from V and 4 bases from J, the gap between germline ends came to 15 bases. This CDR3 has 15 residues. The CDR3 sequence is CASSSFEAGNEKLFF. CDR3 DNA: TGCGCCAGCAGTTCCTTCGAGGCTGGTAATGAAAAACTGTTTTTT.

This sequence joins TRBV6-5 and TRBJ1-4; TRBD1 might be the D (6 bases). The CDR3 covers 15 residues. Trimming took off 3 bases at V and 7 bases at J, with 15 bases between the two ends. CDR1 and CDR2 (germline): MNHEY, SVGAGI. The CDR3 bases are TGTGCCAGCAGTTATACCGGGACATCGGGTGAAAAACTGTTTTTT. Protein product: CASSYTGTSGEKLFF.

V gene TRBV7-9 combines with J gene TRBJ2-7; 12 positions agree with TRBD2. V dropped 4 bases and J dropped 0; count of bases not matched to a gene: 4. The CDR3 runs to 16 residues. Germline lookup yields CDR1 SEHNR and CDR2 FQNEAQ (reference sequence). CDR3 amino acids: CASSSTSGRFSYEQYF. The CDR3 DNA is TGTGCCAGCAGCTCTACTAGCGGGAGGTTCTCCTACGAGCAGTACTTC. Looking up the rest from reference TRBV7-9 and TRBJ2-7 gives the full variable domain: DTGVSQNPRHKITKRGQNVTFRCDPISEHNRLYWYRQTLGQGPEFLTYFQNEAQLEKSRLLSDRFSAERPKGSFSTLEIQRTEQGDSAMYLCASSSTSGRFSYEQYFGPGTRLTVT.

This clone was observed a few times. This chain uses TRBV4-3 with TRBJ2-6; 9 bases fit TRBD1. Germline V gene sequence: CDR1 LGHNA, CDR2 YSLEER. The CDR3 covers 16 residues. V lost 3 bases, J lost 0 bases, and 0 bases stayed unmatched. The CDR3 sequence is CASSQTGGSGANVLTF. The CDR3 bases are TGCGCCAGCAGCCAGACAGGGGGCTCTGGGGCCAACGTCCTGACTTTC.

This chain uses TRBV5-1 with TRBJ2-2; 8 bases are shared with TRBD1. The trim removed 7 bases at V and 0 bases at J, leaving 5 bases unmatched. The germline V gene encodes CDR1 SGHRS and CDR2 YFSETQ. The CDR3 sequence is 15 residues long. The CDR3 sequence is CASRMDRANTGELFF. DNA for the CDR3: TGCGCCAGCCGAATGGACAGGGCGAACACCGGGGAGCTGTTTTTT.

The sample holds a few counts of this clone. The chain uses TRBV28 and TRBJ2-7, with 7 bases matching TRBD1. Germline values: CDR1 MDHEN, CDR2 SYDVKM. The CDR3 extends over 13 amino acids. V dropped 3 bases and J dropped 3; count of bases not matched to a gene: 2. The CDR3 sequence: CASSFRDSYEQYF. For the CDR3, the DNA is TGTGCCAGCAGTTTCCGGGACAGCTACGAGCAGTACTTC.

The chain has TRBV6-5 and TRBJ2-2; D is unresolved. CDR1 and CDR2 from the germline V gene are MNHEY and SVGAGI. The V and J ends lost 1 base and 5 bases respectively, with 5 bases between them. The CDR3 is 13 residues long. The CDR3 loop is CASSYYSTGELFF. CDR3 in DNA: TGTGCCAGCAGTTACTACAGTACCGGGGAGCTGTTTTTT.